This T cell receptor (beta chain) was captured by sequencing in a study of cytomegalovirus exposure and HLA in healthy donors. The PCR made use of 60 Vbeta and 13 Jbeta primers. Method: immunoSEQ multiplex PCR; TCRdb's copy keeps in-frame clones and lacks some. The table includes about 130,000 clones, over 60% detected once. The study, taken as a whole, reports: V- and J-gene trimming in TCR beta was tied to a missense DCLRE1C variant by an analysis performed later. Reportedly, a later analysis found an Asian-associated ancestry cluster had fewer N-insertions than the roughly 700-donor mean. Analyses of presence/absence relied on an assumption of roughly uniform sequencing depth across donors. About 87% or about 30% of the time was how often most TCR beta V segments were productive, according to an earlier analysis.

This clone appeared a single time. No antigen is known for it. V gave up 5 bases and J gave up 7 bases, with 12 bases separating them. The CDR3 totals 13 residues. Germline-derived CDR1 and CDR2 are SEHNR and FQNEAQ (reference sequence). This sequence joins TRBV7-9 and TRBJ1-5; D perhaps matches TRBD1 (5 bases). The origin of this receptor is a young man in good health and CMV-seronegative. The sample consisted of PBMCs. DNA of the CDR3: TGTGCCAGCAGCGAAGGGTGGGGCCAGCCCCAGCATTTT. This codes for CASSEGWGQPQHF.